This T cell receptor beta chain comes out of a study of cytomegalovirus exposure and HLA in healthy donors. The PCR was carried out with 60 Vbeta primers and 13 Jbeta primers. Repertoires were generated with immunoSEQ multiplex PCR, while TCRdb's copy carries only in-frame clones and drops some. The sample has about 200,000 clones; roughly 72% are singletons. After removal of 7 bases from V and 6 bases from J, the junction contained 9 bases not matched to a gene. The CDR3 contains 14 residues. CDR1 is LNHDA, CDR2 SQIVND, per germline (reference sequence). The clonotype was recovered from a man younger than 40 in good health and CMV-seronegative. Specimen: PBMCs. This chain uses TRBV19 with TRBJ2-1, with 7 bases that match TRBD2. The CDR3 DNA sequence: TGTGCCAGTACCAGGGAGCCTAGCGGCAATGAGCAGTTCTTC. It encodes CASTREPSGNEQFF. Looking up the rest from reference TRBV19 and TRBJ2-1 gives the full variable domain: DGGITQSPKYLFRKEGQNVTLSCEQNLNHDAMYWYRQDPGQGLRLIYYSQIVNDFQKGDIAEGYSVSREKKESFPLTVTSAQKNPTAFYLCASTREPSGNEQFFGPGTRLTVL.